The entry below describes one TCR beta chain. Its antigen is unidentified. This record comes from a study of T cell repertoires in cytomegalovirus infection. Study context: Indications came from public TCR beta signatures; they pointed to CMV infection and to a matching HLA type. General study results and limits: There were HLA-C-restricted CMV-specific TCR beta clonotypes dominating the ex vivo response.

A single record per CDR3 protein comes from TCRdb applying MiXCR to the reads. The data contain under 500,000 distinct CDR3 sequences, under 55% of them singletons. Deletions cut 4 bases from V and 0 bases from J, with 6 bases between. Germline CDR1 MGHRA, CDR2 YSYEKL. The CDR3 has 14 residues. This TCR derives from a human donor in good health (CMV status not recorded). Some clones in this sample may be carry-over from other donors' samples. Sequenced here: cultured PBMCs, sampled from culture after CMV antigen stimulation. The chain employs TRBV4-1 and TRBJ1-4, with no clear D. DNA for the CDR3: TGCGCCAGCAGCCCTCTCCCAACTAATGAAAAACTGTTTTTT. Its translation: CASSPLPTNEKLFF.